The source of this T cell receptor beta chain is a study of regulatory T cells in long-lasting Graves disease. Study-wide points: Rather than thyroid tissue, only peripheral blood underwent study. Reduced TCR diversity was observed in persistent Graves' patients versus newly diagnosed patients. There were preferences for TRBV28, TRBJ1-2 and TRBJ2-5 in persistent disease.

Specified time point: persistent/refractory GD, antithyroid drugs over 5 years with positive TRAb. PBMCs were the source of the RNA used for TCR sequencing. This CDR3 region has 13 residues. V shed 8 bases, J shed 0 bases, and the junction held 4 bases outside the gene matches. Germline V gene lookup returns CDR1 SQVTM and CDR2 ANQGSEA. About this clonotype: Its antigen is unidentified.

Building the TCR beta libraries relied on iRepertoire HTBI primers, and CDR3 regions underwent Arm-PCR. A single record per CDR3 protein comes from TCRdb applying MiXCR to the multiplex PCR reads. The data hold roughly 450,000 distinct CDR3 sequences, with roughly 20% observed a single time. The specimen was peripheral blood mononuclear cells (PBMCs), collected when the disease was refractory, from a patient treated with antithyroid drugs. This TCR derives from a female donor with Graves disease. The chain links TRBV29-1 to TRBJ2-1, with 7 bases aligning to TRBD1. The CDR3 protein is CSLGQNSYNEQFF. The CDR3 DNA follows: TGCAGCTTGGGACAGAACTCCTACAATGAGCAGTTCTTC.